Listed here are 2 T cell receptor beta chains from one sample, sequenced in a study of post-analysis software for immune sequencing data. Overall study results and limits: In patients, roughly 5 TRBV segments were more frequent than in controls, with TRBV5-6, TRBV5-1 and TRBV20-1 among them.

The TCR beta cDNA libraries carried unique molecular identifiers. MiXCR, applied by TCRdb to the PCR reads, yields one record per CDR3 protein. This sample has about 200,000 distinct CDR3 sequences, with approximately 29% found just once. These TCRs' antigens remain unknown. The specimen was blood. The receptors originated from a girl aged 2 to 17 with multiple sclerosis.

The chain has TRBV20-1 and TRBJ2-7; D gene uncertain. The end of the DNA aligns better with TRBJ2-5, so the J call may be wrong. The CDR3 is 15 amino acids. Germline V CDR1 and CDR2: DFQATT, SNEGSKA (reference sequence). As DNA, the CDR3 is TGCAGTGCTAGAGCCGAAGGTCGACGGCGGGAGACCCAGTACTTC. Its translation: CSARAEGRRRETQYF.

This clonotype was recorded a few times. For the CDR3, the DNA is TGCAGTGCGGCTATAAACACTGAAGCTTTCTTT. It translates to CSAAINTEAFF. The J gene is TRBJ1-1, the V gene TRBV20-1; unclear D gene. The V end was cut by 6 bases, the J end by 2 bases, with 7 bases between. The CDR3 loop spans 11 amino acids. Germline V gives CDR1 DFQATT, CDR2 SNEGSKA (reference sequence).